Each of the 6 T cell receptor beta chains below was sequenced from the same sample in a study of OX40 agonist ivuxolimab in advanced cancers. Here immunoSEQ multiplex PCR was the method, and the copy in TCRdb shows in-frame clones only, minus some. The sample comprises over 150,000 clones, 94% of which are singletons, and around 0.28% rests with the top ten. This specimen consisted of CD4+ or CD8+ T cells sorted from blood, obtained in a trial of the OX40 agonist ivuxolimab. These receptor sequences come from an adult with an advanced solid tumor such as melanoma, head and neck, liver or kidney cancer.

The chain joins TRBV5-6 to TRBJ1-2; D gene uncertain. Trimming took 1 base from V and 1 from J, leaving 8 bases between them. The germline V gene encodes CDR1 SGHDT and CDR2 YYEEEE. The CDR3 has 14 amino acids. The CDR3 DNA reads TGTGCCAGCAGCTTGTACACGAATAACTATGGCTACACCTTC. Amino acid sequence: CASSLYTNNYGYTF.

This sequence joins TRBV7-2 and TRBJ1-3; D might be TRBD1 (6 bases). With 2 bases removed from V and 4 bases from J, the gap between germline ends came to 9 bases. The CDR3 spans 14 residues. Germline V gene data show CDR1 as SGHTA and CDR2 as FQGNSA. The CDR3 nucleotides read TGTGCCAGCAGCTTAAGCAGGGGAGGAAACACCATATATTTT. Amino acid sequence: CASSLSRGGNTIYF.

This sequence joins TRBV7-3 and TRBJ2-7; 7 bases map to TRBD2. Germline V gives CDR1 SGHTA, CDR2 FQGTGA. CDR3 size: 14 residues. V lost 1 base to trimming and J lost 4 bases; unmatched junction nucleotides: 4. The CDR3 region has the DNA TGTGCCAGCAGCTTAAATGGGGGGGAGTACGAGCAGTACTTC. Protein sequence: CASSLNGGEYEQYF.

The V gene is TRBV5-6, the J gene TRBJ2-3; tentatively, D is TRBD2 (5 bases). V lost 4 bases, J lost 5 bases, and 14 bases lay in between. Germline CDR1 reads SGHDT; CDR2 reads YYEEEE. The CDR3 consists of 14 residues. This CDR3 is CASSVLGSEDTQYF. The CDR3, as DNA: TGTGCCAGCAGCGTGCTGGGGAGCGAAGATACGCAGTATTTT.

The CDR3 region is CASSWELNREQYF. DNA for the CDR3: TGCGCCAGCAGCTGGGAACTCAATCGAGAGCAGTACTTC. This chain links TRBV5-1 with TRBJ2-7; D unresolved. In germline, CDR1 is SGHRS, CDR2 YFSETQ. The CDR3 consists of 13 residues. V was pared by 3 bases and J by 7 bases, with 14 bases between.

The chain links TRBV6-9 to TRBJ2-5; D ambiguous. Deletions cut 4 bases from V and 0 bases from J, with 12 bases between. The germline gives CDR1 MNHGY, CDR2 SVAAGI. This CDR3 comprises 15 residues. CDR3 amino acids: CASSSSSRYQETQYF. CDR3 bases: TGTGCCAGCAGTTCAAGTAGTCGGTACCAAGAGACCCAGTACTTC.